What follows are 19 T cell receptor beta chains derived from one specimen sequenced in a study of blood T cells in healthy people across ages. Together with a sample-barcoded 5' primer, a J-beta primer mix was included in a second PCR lasting about 6 to 12 cycles. MiXCR was run by TCRdb on the 5' RACE reads, yielding one entry per CDR3 protein. The data show hundreds of thousands of distinct CDR3 sequences, with roughly 49% seen just once and roughly 34% held by the top ten. Material for sequencing was blood. These receptor sequences come from a woman aged 60 to 75 in good health.

The V call is TRBV4-1, the J call TRBJ1-2; D not certain. CDR1 and CDR2 (germline): MGHRA, YSYEKL. V dropped 1 base and J dropped 0 bases, with 9 bases sitting between them. This CDR3 has 15 amino acids. The chain's CDR3 is CASSQVIAANYGYTF. For the CDR3, the DNA is TGCGCCAGCAGCCAAGTCATCGCCGCTAACTATGGCTACACCTTC.

V gene TRBV7-2 combines with J gene TRBJ2-5; D unclear. The end of the DNA is better explained by TRBJ2-7, so the J call may be wrong. Germline lookup yields CDR1 SGHTA and CDR2 FQGNSA. CDR3 size: 14 residues. The chain's CDR3 is CASSVAEWLSEQYF. Here the CDR3 DNA reads TGTGCCAGCAGCGTGGCGGAATGGCTGAGCGAGCAGTACTTC.

For the CDR3, the DNA is TGCAGTGCTAGACAGGCGGAGGAAGGGAGCAATCAGCCCCAGCATTTT. Its translation: CSARQAEEGSNQPQHF. This chain links TRBV20-1 with TRBJ1-5; D is uncertain. The germline V and J ends were trimmed by 2 bases and 1 base, with 15 bases remaining between them. The CDR3 totals 16 residues. The V gene's germline CDR1 is DFQATT and CDR2 SNEGSKA (reference sequence).

This clonotype was picked up a small number of times. J is TRBJ1-3 and V is TRBV7-2; tentatively, D is TRBD1 (6 bases). The CDR3 runs to 15 residues. V was cut by 7 bases and J by 2 bases, with 15 bases left in between. Per germline, CDR1 SGHTA and CDR2 FQGNSA. CDR3 residues: CASNGGGVPGNTIYF. DNA for the CDR3: TGTGCCAGCAATGGGGGGGGCGTCCCTGGAAACACCATATATTTT.

The chain is built from TRBV2 and TRBJ1-4, with a tentative D call TRBD1 (6 bases). Germline values: CDR1 SNHLY, CDR2 FYNNEI. V was clipped by 7 bases and J by 8 bases, with 20 bases between them. The CDR3 runs to 15 residues. The CDR3 DNA is TGTGCCAGCACTCCGATCATACAGGGTGAAGAAAAACTGTTTTTT. Amino acid sequence: CASTPIIQGEEKLFF.

J is TRBJ2-1 and V is TRBV20-1, with 10 bases lining up with TRBD2. The CDR3 spans 15 residues. V was clipped by 6 bases and J by 3 bases; unmatched bases: 8. The germline gives CDR1 DFQATT, CDR2 SNEGSKA (reference sequence). CDR3 in amino acids: CSARKGTSDYNEQFF. As DNA, the CDR3 is TGCAGTGCCCGAAAGGGGACTAGCGACTACAATGAGCAGTTCTTC.

The chain links TRBV7-2 to TRBJ2-1; D not certain. Germline loops: CDR1 SGHTA, CDR2 FQGNSA. Trimming took off 2 bases at V and 3 bases at J, with 5 bases between the two ends. The CDR3 extends over 13 amino acids. CDR3 sequence reads: CASSLSFYNEQFF. CDR3 bases: TGTGCCAGCAGCTTATCCTTCTACAATGAGCAGTTCTTC.

V gene TRBV20-1 combines with J gene TRBJ1-5; 8 nucleotides line up with TRBD1. Germline CDR1 reads DFQATT; CDR2 reads SNEGSKA (reference sequence). V shed 0 bases and J 0 bases; nucleotides not matched to a gene: 10. This CDR3 has 18 amino acids. The CDR3 is CSARDMVRTGRSNQPQHF. DNA for the CDR3: TGCAGTGCTAGAGATATGGTCAGGACAGGGCGTAGCAATCAGCCCCAGCATTTT.

The chain combines TRBV18 with TRBJ1-4; D is ambiguous. CDR1 KGHSH and CDR2 LQKENI come from the germline V gene. The CDR3 is made up of 16 amino acids. Trimming cost V 2 bases and J 0 bases, with 10 bases left between them. This chain's CDR3 is CASSPRSNPTNEKLFF. In DNA, the CDR3 is TGTGCCAGCTCACCAAGGTCGAACCCAACTAATGAAAAACTGTTTTTT. The full variable domain, in which reference TRBV18 and TRBJ1-4 provide the parts outside the CDR3, is NAGVMQNPRHLVRRRGQEARLRCSPMKGHSHVYWYRQLPEEGLKFMVYLQKENIIDESGMPKERFSAEFPKEGPSILRIQQVVRGDSAAYFCASSPRSNPTNEKLFFGSGTQLSVL.

The V call is TRBV10-3, the J call TRBJ2-7, with 10 bases matching TRBD1. The CDR3 extends over 16 amino acids. Trimming at V came to 6 bases and at J to 2 bases, leaving 10 bases not matched to a gene. Germline V gene sequence: CDR1 ENHRY, CDR2 SYGVKD. The CDR3 reads CAIRPSAGTGAYEQYF. CDR3 sequence (DNA): TGTGCCATCAGGCCATCTGCCGGGACAGGGGCCTACGAGCAGTACTTC.

The CDR3: CASRDRATNYGYTF. The CDR3 DNA follows: TGCGCCAGCAGAGACAGGGCCACTAACTATGGCTACACCTTC. The chain links TRBV4-1 to TRBJ1-2; 7 nucleotides line up with TRBD1. The CDR3 extends over 14 amino acids. With 6 bases clipped from V and 0 bases from J, the junction kept 4 bases outside the gene matches. Germline CDR1 reads MGHRA; CDR2 reads YSYEKL.

The chain links TRBV19 to TRBJ1-2, with 10 bases matching TRBD1. J gave up 5 bases and V 5 bases, and 11 bases lay outside the gene matches. Germline V gene lookup returns CDR1 LNHDA and CDR2 SQIVND (reference sequence). The CDR3 is 16 residues long. This chain's CDR3 is CASSGDRGPPKYGYTF. The CDR3, as DNA: TGTGCCAGTAGTGGGGACAGGGGTCCCCCCAAATATGGCTACACCTTC.

There are many counts of this clonotype. The CDR3 is CASSPPGHLTETQYF. In nucleotides, the CDR3 is TGTGCCAGCAGCCCTCCGGGACACCTAACGGAGACCCAGTACTTC. The chain recombines TRBV11-2 with TRBJ2-5; possible D gene TRBD1, 6 bases. V was pared by 5 bases and J by 5 bases, with 18 bases between. Germline V gene data show CDR1 as SGHAT and CDR2 as FQNNGV. The CDR3 covers 15 residues. Full variable domain (remainder filled in from reference TRBV11-2 and TRBJ2-5): EAGVAQSPRYKIIEKRQSVAFWCNPISGHATLYWYQQILGQGPKLLIQFQNNGVVDDSQLPKDRFSAERLKGVDSTLKIQPAKLEDSAVYLCASSPPGHLTETQYFGPGTRLLVL.

This clonotype has just a few counts. V and J are TRBV15 and TRBJ2-1; D unclear. V was cut by 0 bases and J by 10 bases, with 13 bases left in between. The CDR3 runs to 14 residues. Germline V CDR1 and CDR2: LNHNV, YYDKDF (reference sequence). CDR3 region: CATSRDRLLREQFF. The CDR3 DNA reads TGTGCCACCAGCAGAGATAGGCTGCTTCGGGAGCAGTTCTTC.

This clonotype was observed a handful of times. The V gene is TRBV20-1, the J gene TRBJ2-3; TRBD2 matches at 7 bases. The CDR3 is made up of 13 amino acids. J was trimmed by 4 bases and V by 3 bases; bases with no gene match: 4. From germline, CDR1 is DFQATT and CDR2 SNEGSKA (reference sequence). Here the CDR3 reads CSASGAGADTQYF. The CDR3 nucleotides are TGCAGTGCTAGTGGCGCGGGAGCAGATACGCAGTATTTT.

This clonotype was detected only a few times. The limits of the CDR3 on the DNA are not certain, so only TCRdb's listed CDR3 is given. The chain has TRBV21-1 and TRBJ2-1; the table assigns TRBD1, which was not confirmed against the DNA. TRBV21-1 is marked as a pseudogene. The CDR3 is 15 residues long, ends included. The CDR3 here is CASSKVGMGTGEQFF.

The chain employs TRBV4-3 and TRBJ2-1; 8 bases agree with TRBD2. CDR1 is LGHNA, CDR2 YSLEER, per germline. The CDR3 totals 15 residues. V gave up 3 bases and J gave up 5 bases; unmatched junction bases: 6. CDR3 sequence (DNA): TGCGCCAGCAGCCACGTACTAGCGGAAGACAATGAGCAGTTCTTC. Protein product: CASSHVLAEDNEQFF.

The sample holds many counts of this clonotype. The rearrangement links TRBV20-1 to TRBJ2-7; D call uncertain. The CDR3 covers 11 residues. Per germline, CDR1 DFQATT and CDR2 SNEGSKA (reference sequence). V lost 0 bases, J lost 3 bases, and 3 bases lay in between. CDR3: CSARDLYEQYF. The CDR3 DNA sequence: TGCAGTGCTAGAGATCTCTACGAGCAGTACTTC.

V is TRBV5-1 and J is TRBJ1-2, with D possibly being TRBD1 (5 bases). The CDR3 is 14 residues long. Per germline, CDR1 SGHRS and CDR2 YFSETQ. Trimming took off 0 bases at V and 6 bases at J, with 12 bases between the two ends. The CDR3 here is CASSLDLGLNGYTF. In nucleotides, the CDR3 is TGCGCCAGCAGCTTGGATCTGGGGCTCAATGGCTACACCTTC.